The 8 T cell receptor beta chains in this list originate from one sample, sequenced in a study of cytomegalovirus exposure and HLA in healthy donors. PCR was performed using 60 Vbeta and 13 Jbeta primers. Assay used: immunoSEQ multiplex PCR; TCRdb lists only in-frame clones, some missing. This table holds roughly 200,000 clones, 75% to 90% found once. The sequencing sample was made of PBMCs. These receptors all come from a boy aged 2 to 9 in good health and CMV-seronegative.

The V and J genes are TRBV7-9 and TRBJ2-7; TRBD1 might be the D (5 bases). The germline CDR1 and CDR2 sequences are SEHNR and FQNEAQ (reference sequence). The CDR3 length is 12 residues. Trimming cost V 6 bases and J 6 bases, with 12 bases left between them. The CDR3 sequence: CASSIQGPEQYF. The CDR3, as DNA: TGTGCCAGCAGTATTCAGGGCCCCGAGCAGTACTTC. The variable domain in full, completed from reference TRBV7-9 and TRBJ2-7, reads DTGVSQNPRHKITKRGQNVTFRCDPISEHNRLYWYRQTLGQGPEFLTYFQNEAQLEKSRLLSDRFSAERPKGSFSTLEIQRTEQGDSAMYLCASSIQGPEQYFGPGTRLTVT.

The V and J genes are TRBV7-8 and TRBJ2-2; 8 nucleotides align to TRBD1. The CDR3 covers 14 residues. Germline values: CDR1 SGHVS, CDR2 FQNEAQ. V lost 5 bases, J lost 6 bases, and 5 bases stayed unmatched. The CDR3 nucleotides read TGTGCCAGCAGCCCCAGGGGGCGCTCCGGGGAGCTGTTTTTT. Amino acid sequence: CASSPRGRSGELFF.

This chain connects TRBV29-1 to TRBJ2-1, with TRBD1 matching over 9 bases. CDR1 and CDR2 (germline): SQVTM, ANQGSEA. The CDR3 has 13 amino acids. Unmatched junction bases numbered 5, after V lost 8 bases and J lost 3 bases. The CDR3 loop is CSSHRGLYNEQFF. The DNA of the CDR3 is TGCAGCTCACACAGGGGGCTCTACAATGAGCAGTTCTTC.

As DNA, the CDR3 is TGTGCCAGCAGGGGACTAGCGGGTACCTACGAGCAGTACTTC. Its translation: CASRGLAGTYEQYF. The chain couples TRBV6-8 to TRBJ2-5, with 12 bases lining up with TRBD2. The tail of the sequence fits TRBJ2-7 better, so the J call may be wrong. Germline lookup yields CDR1 MNHGY and CDR2 SAAAGT. The CDR3 has 14 amino acids.

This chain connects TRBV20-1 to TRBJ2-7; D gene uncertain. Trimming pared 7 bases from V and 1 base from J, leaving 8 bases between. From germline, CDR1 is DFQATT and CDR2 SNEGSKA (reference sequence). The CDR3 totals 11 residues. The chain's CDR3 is CSVQTSYEQYF. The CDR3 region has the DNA TGCAGTGTCCAAACTTCCTACGAGCAGTACTTC.

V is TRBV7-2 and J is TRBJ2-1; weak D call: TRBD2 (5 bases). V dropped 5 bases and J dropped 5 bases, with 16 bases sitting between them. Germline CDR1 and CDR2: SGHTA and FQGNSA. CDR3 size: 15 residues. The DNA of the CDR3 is TGTGCCAGCAGCGCCTACCCTAGGCGGGACAATGAGCAGTTCTTC. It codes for CASSAYPRRDNEQFF.

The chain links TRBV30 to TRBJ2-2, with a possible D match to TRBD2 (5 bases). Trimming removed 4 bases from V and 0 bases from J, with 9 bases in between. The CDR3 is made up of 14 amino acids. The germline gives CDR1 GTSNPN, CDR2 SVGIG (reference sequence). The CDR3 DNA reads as TGTGCCTGGAAGGTAGCGACGAACACCGGGGAGCTGTTTTTT. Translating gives CAWKVATNTGELFF. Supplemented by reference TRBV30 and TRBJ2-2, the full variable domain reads SQTIHQWPATLVQPVGSPLSLECTVEGTSNPNLYWYRQAAGRGLQLLFYSVGIGQISSEVPQNLSASRPQDRQFILSSKKLLLSDSGFYLCAWKVATNTGELFFGEGSRLTVL.

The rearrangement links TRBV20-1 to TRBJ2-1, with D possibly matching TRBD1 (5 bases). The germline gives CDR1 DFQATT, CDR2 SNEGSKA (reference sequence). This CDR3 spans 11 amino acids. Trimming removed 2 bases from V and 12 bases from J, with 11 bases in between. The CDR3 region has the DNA TGCAGTGCTAGATATGGGGCAGGGCAGTTCTTC. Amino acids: CSARYGAGQFF.